Listed below are T cell receptor beta chains from one sample, sequenced in a study of T cell repertoires in cytomegalovirus infection. No antigen has been assigned to these receptors. TCRdb analysed the reads with MiXCR anew, one entry per CDR3 protein. Of 35,000 to 55,000 distinct CDR3 sequences listed, 20% to 25% are singletons. The sample taken for sequencing was PBMCs, sequenced either directly or after in vitro stimulation (not recorded which). These receptors originate from a human donor in good health (CMV status not recorded). Some clones in this sample may be carry-over from other donors' samples. Each CDR3 is given with its conserved first and last residue. D genes are given only for firm matches. Rows give clone size only sometimes, using once, few, many, or a class for an expanded clone.

>TRBV20-1|NA|TRBJ1-1|NA
TGCAGTGCCCATCCCCCGCGTGCGGTGAACACTGAAGCTTTCTTT
CSAHPPRAVNTEAFF
>TRBV28|NA|TRBJ1-4|NA
TGTGCCACCGGGGATTCTAATAAAAAACTGTTTTTT
CATGDSNKKLFF
>TRBV4-3|NA|TRBJ2-1|NA
TGCGCCAGCAGCCAGGCTAGGTCCTACTACAATGAGCAGTTCTTC
CASSQARSYYNEQFF
>TRBV7-2|many|TRBJ2-2|NA
TGTGCCAGCAGCCGGTTGGAGTATCTGCTCAACACCGGGGAGCTGTTTTTT
CASSRLEYLLNTGELFF
>TRBV7-2|NA|TRBJ2-7|NA
TGTGCCAGCAGCTGGACGCCGGGGAACGAGCAGTACTTC
CASSWTPGNEQYF
>TRBV12-5|NA|TRBJ2-1|NA
TGTGCTAGCACCGGGACCTCGCCTTACAATGAGCAGTTCTTC
CASTGTSPYNEQFF
>TRBV2|few|TRBJ1-3|NA
TGTGCCAGCACCCGACAGACCTCTGGAAACACCATATATTTT
CASTRQTSGNTIYF
>TRBV5-1|NA|TRBJ2-7|NA
TGCGCCAGCAGCTTCGCCGCGAGTGAGCAGTACTTC
CASSFAASEQYF
>TRBV7-2|NA|TRBJ1-5|NA
TGTGCCAGCAGCCCTGCCTCCCGGGGATTAGGTTATCAGCCCCAGCATTTT
CASSPASRGLGYQPQHF
>TRBV7-2|NA|TRBJ2-2|NA
TGTGCCAGCAGCTTAGCCAGGGTGCGAACCACCGGGGAGCTGTTTTTT
CASSLARVRTTGELFF
>TRBV6-6|NA|TRBJ2-2|NA
TGTGCCAGCAGTTGCTCCATGGACCCCGGGGAGCTGTTTTTT
CASSCSMDPGELFF
>TRBV5-4|NA|TRBJ2-3|TRBD1
TGTGCCAGCAGCTCCGGGACAGGGATTTGGGATACGCAGTATTTT
CASSSGTGIWDTQYF
>TRBV10-3|NA|TRBJ1-2|NA
TGTGCCATCAGTGAGTCGAGGGAGTGGAACCACGGCTACACCTTC
CAISESREWNHGYTF
>TRBV12-3/TRBV12-4|NA|TRBJ2-7|NA
TGTGCCAGCAGTTCCTGGACAGATTACGAGCAGTACTTC
CASSSWTDYEQYF
>TRBV12-3/TRBV12-4|many|TRBJ1-5|TRBD1
TGTGCCAGCAGCCAGACAGGGATCTCTCAGCCCCAGCATTTT
CASSQTGISQPQHF
>TRBV7-2|many|TRBJ2-1|TRBD2
TGTGCCAGCAGCTTCGAGGTGGTAGCGGGAGCGGTCCCGTTCTTC
CASSFEVVAGAVPFF
>TRBV6-6|NA|TRBJ2-4|TRBD1
TGTGCCAGCAGCCCTCACAGGGGTGAGGAAAACATTCAGTACTTC
CASSPHRGEENIQYF
>TRBV14|NA|TRBJ2-7|NA
TGTGCCAGCAGCCTGGGACTTTATTACGAGCAGTACTTC
CASSLGLYYEQYF
>TRBV7-8|many|TRBJ2-7|TRBD1
TGTGCCAGCAGCCAACGGACAGGATCGGCCGAATACTTC
CASSQRTGSAEYF
>TRBV6-1|medium-sized|TRBJ2-7|TRBD2
TGTGCCAGCAGGTTCGGACGGGCTAGCGGGAGGCTCGAGCAGTACTTC
CASRFGRASGRLEQYF
>TRBV7-2|many|TRBJ1-2|TRBD1
TGTGCCAGCAGCCTATACCGAGACAGGGGACATGGCTACACCTTC
CASSLYRDRGHGYTF
>TRBV20-1|NA|TRBJ2-6|NA
TGCAGTGCTAAAAAGACTGGGGCCAGCGTCCTGACTTTC
CSAKKTGASVLTF
>TRBV12-3/TRBV12-4|large|TRBJ2-5|TRBD1
TGTGCCAGCGGGGGACAGACAAACCAAGAGACCCAGTACTTC
CASGGQTNQETQYF
>TRBV20-1|few|TRBJ1-1|NA
TGCAGTGCCAGAGACAGAGGTAGGACTGAAGCTTTCTTT
CSARDRGRTEAFF
>TRBV6-1|many|TRBJ1-3|NA
TGTGCCAGCAGTCTAGACAGGGGAAACACCATATATTTT
CASSLDRGNTIYF
>TRBV20-1|NA|TRBJ2-5|NA
TGCAGTGCTAGAGACAGGCCGGAGACCCAGTACTTC
CSARDRPETQYF
>TRBV2|many|TRBJ1-2|NA
TGTGCCAGCAGGGGACCGGGACGGGGACGGGGCTACACCTTC
CASRGPGRGRGYTF
>TRBV7-6|many|TRBJ2-3|NA
TGTGCCAGCAGCTTAATGTCGGGAACAGATACGCAGTATTTT
CASSLMSGTDTQYF
>TRBV7-2|few|TRBJ2-3|NA
TGTGCCAGCAGCTTAGAGTACCAAGATACGCAGTATTTT
CASSLEYQDTQYF